This T cell receptor beta chain was captured in a study of T cell changes during pregnancy in multiple sclerosis. Libraries were prepared by immunoSEQ multiplex PCR; TCRdb keeps only in-frame clonotypes and omits some of them. The sample yields 10,000 or so clones, about 83% seen once. Trimming removed 6 bases from V and 3 bases from J; junction bases left unmatched: 2. Germline V gives CDR1 MNHEY, CDR2 SMNVEV (reference sequence). The CDR3 runs to 13 residues. This sequence joins TRBV27 and TRBJ2-1, with 7 bases identical to TRBD1. The input for sequencing was CD8+ T cells from peripheral blood mononuclear cells, taken in the third trimester of pregnancy. The TCR originated in a female donor in good health, enrolled as a control in a pregnancy study. DNA for the CDR3: TGTGCCAGCAGGACAGGGAACTACAATGAGCAGTTCTTC. It codes for CASRTGNYNEQFF.